These T cell receptor beta chains were read from a single sample in a study of T cell responses to AZD1222 COVID-19 vaccine. Only in-frame clones appear in the TCRdb table, and some are missing; sequencing was by immunoSEQ multiplex PCR. The table records some 120,000 clones, roughly 88% of them present only once. The specimen comprised peripheral blood, sampled on day 0 of MenACWY control vaccination. The receptors come from an adult in good health. Both conserved end residues are part of each CDR3. The D gene is left open where the match is weak. A row's size may be missing; if present it is once, few, many or a size class.

- | - | TRBJ1-1 | TRBV5-1 | TGCGCCAGCAGCTTGGCAGGATCCCTGAACACTGAAGCTTTCTTT | CASSLAGSLNTEAFF
few | - | TRBJ2-5 | TRBV5-1 | TGCGCCAGCAGCTCATATACCGGGACCCAAGAGACCCAGTACTTC | CASSSYTGTQETQYF
- | - | TRBJ2-1 | TRBV5-6 | TGTGCCAGCAGCAGTCGGCCCGCTTTTTACAATGAGCAGTTCTTC | CASSSRPAFYNEQFF
- | - | TRBJ2-7 | TRBV7-8 | TGTGCCAGCAGCCCGGCACGGGGGACCTACGAGCAGTACTTC | CASSPARGTYEQYF
- | TRBD2 | TRBJ2-5 | TRBV24-1 | TGTGCCACCAGTGATCCCCAAGCCGGGACTAGCTTTAAAGAGACCCAGTACTTC | CATSDPQAGTSFKETQYF
- | - | TRBJ2-7 | TRBV7-3 | TGTGCCAGCAGCTTAATGGGGGGCCGCTCCTACGAGCAGTACTTC | CASSLMGGRSYEQYF
- | TRBD1 | TRBJ1-2 | TRBV7-2 | TGTGCCAGCAGCCCGGGACAGGGGGAAGGCTACACCTTC | CASSPGQGEGYTF
- | TRBD2 | TRBJ2-7 | TRBV10-3 | TGTGCCATCAGTAGCGGGGGAGTCTACGAGCAGTACTTC | CAISSGGVYEQYF
- | TRBD1 | TRBJ1-3 | TRBV5-4 | TGTGCCAGCAGCTCGACAGGGGCTGGAAACACCATATATTTT | CASSSTGAGNTIYF
- | TRBD1 | TRBJ2-1 | TRBV6-5 | TGTGCCAGCGGCTCGGACAGGGACAATGAGCAGTTCTTC | CASGSDRDNEQFF
- | TRBD1 | TRBJ1-2 | TRBV30 | TGTGCCTGGAGTGCCGGACAGGGGAGGGGCTACACCTTC | CAWSAGQGRGYTF
- | - | TRBJ2-5 | TRBV5-4 | TGTGCCAGCAGCTTGGCAGGGGGTAGCGGGGTACAAGAGACCCAGTACTTC | CASSLAGGSGVQETQYF
few | - | TRBJ1-5 | TRBV18 | TGTGCCAGCTCCCCTCCGGAGGGCGCGGGTCAGCCCCAGCATTTT | CASSPPEGAGQPQHF
- | TRBD2 | TRBJ2-4 | TRBV7-9 | TGTGCCAGCAGCTTTTGGACTAGCGAAAACATTCAGTACTTC | CASSFWTSENIQYF
- | TRBD2 | TRBJ2-3 | TRBV19 | TGTGCCAGTAGTACGACTAGCGGGCTGCTAGATACGCAGTATTTT | CASSTTSGLLDTQYF
- | - | TRBJ2-3 | TRBV6-5 | TGTGCCAGCAGCATACTGACTAGCACAGATACGCAGTATTTT | CASSILTSTDTQYF
- | TRBD1 | TRBJ1-4 | TRBV6-5 | TGTGCCAGCAATACCGACGGGACAGCTAATGAAAAACTGTTTTTT | CASNTDGTANEKLFF
few | - | TRBJ1-4 | TRBV29-1 | TGCAGCGCCCTAAGGGACGGCGGATCGGGTGAAAAACTGTTTTTT | CSALRDGGSGEKLFF
- | - | TRBJ1-5 | TRBV19 | TGTGCCAGTAGAGACGGGGGGTTTGGCAATCAGCCCCAGCATTTT | CASRDGGFGNQPQHF
- | - | TRBJ2-7 | TRBV2 | TGTGCCAGCAGTCTCGAACAGGGTACCTACGAGCAGTACTTC | CASSLEQGTYEQYF
- | - | TRBJ2-2 | TRBV29-1 | TGCAGCGCCAAGGAACGCCAGATTAACACCGGGGAGCTGTTTTTT | CSAKERQINTGELFF
few | TRBD1 | TRBJ1-2 | TRBV4-2 | TGTGCCAGCAGCCAAGTGACAGGGGGAATTGGCTACACCTTC | CASSQVTGGIGYTF
- | - | TRBJ1-1 | TRBV11-3 | TGTGCCAGCAGCGAGGACAGGAACACTGAAGCTTTCTTT | CASSEDRNTEAFF
- | TRBD1 | TRBJ1-5 | TRBV18 | TGTGCCAGCTCACCTAGACAGGGCGATATGGCGCCCCAGCATTTT | CASSPRQGDMAPQHF
- | TRBD1 | TRBJ2-1 | TRBV2 | TGTGCCAGCGGGGACAGGTGGGGGAATGAGCAGTTCTTC | CASGDRWGNEQFF
- | - | TRBJ1-6 | TRBV27 | TGTGCCAGCAGTTTTTCGGGGTCTAGCTCACCCCTCCACTTT | CASSFSGSSSPLHF
- | - | TRBJ2-5 | TRBV18 | TGTGCCAGCTCACCACCGTTTGGGGTGGAGACCCAGTACTTC | CASSPPFGVETQYF
- | - | TRBJ1-2 | TRBV2 | TGTGCCAGCAGTGAGCAGTCTAACTATGGCTACACCTTC | CASSEQSNYGYTF
- | - | TRBJ1-5 | TRBV20-1 | TGCAGTGCTAGTAGGAGGGACGATCAGCCCCAGCATTTT | CSASRRDDQPQHF
- | TRBD1 | TRBJ2-2 | TRBV2 | TGTGCCAGCAGTGTCACAGGGGGCTCACGAGCCGGGGAGCTGTTTTTT | CASSVTGGSRAGELFF
- | TRBD1 | TRBJ2-1 | TRBV5-1 | TGCGCCAGCAGCTCCCGGGACAGACTTAACTACAATGAGCAGTTCTTC | CASSSRDRLNYNEQFF
- | - | TRBJ1-2 | TRBV7-2 | TGTGCCAGCAGCCGGGGACGGCTTAACTATGGCTACACCTTC | CASSRGRLNYGYTF
- | TRBD1 | TRBJ1-2 | TRBV15 | TGTGCCACCAGCGCGCTAGGGACAGTCAACTATGGCTACACCTTC | CATSALGTVNYGYTF
- | - | TRBJ2-2 | TRBV5-6 | TGTGCCAGCAGCTTGGGCGGTCTTTGGGAAAACACCGGGGAGCTGTTTTTT | CASSLGGLWENTGELFF
- | TRBD1 | TRBJ2-5 | TRBV6-1 | TGTGCCAGCAGTGAAATAAAGGGGGCGCGGGTTTCGCACGAGACCCAGTACTTC | CASSEIKGARVSHETQYF
- | TRBD2 | TRBJ2-1 | TRBV7-2 | TGTGCCAGCCGAGCGGGGAAATACAATGAGCAGTTCTTC | CASRAGKYNEQFF